One sample yielded the 2 T cell receptor beta chains listed below, sequenced in a study of blood T cell repertoires in COVID-19. Profiling relied on immunoSEQ multiplex PCR, and the TCRdb table lists in-frame clones only, not all of them. The profile shows a few hundred thousand clones, about 88% of them singletons. The source material was PBMCs or T cells enriched from blood (not recorded which). The receptor source for this set is a man aged 25 to 40 with acute COVID-19.

The V gene is TRBV19, the J gene TRBJ1-5; tentative D call: TRBD1 (5 bases). Germline V lookup: CDR1 LNHDA, CDR2 SQIVND (reference sequence). V lost 9 bases, J lost 3 bases, and 15 bases lay in between. The CDR3 covers 14 residues. The CDR3 bases are TGTGCCAGCCAAAGAGACAGATACAATCAGCCCCAGCATTTT. It is translated as CASQRDRYNQPQHF.

The chain is built from TRBV6-4 and TRBJ1-1, with a tentative D call TRBD1 (6 bases). In germline, CDR1 is MRHNA, CDR2 SNTAGT. V was pared by 3 bases and J by 0 bases, with 8 bases between. The CDR3 is made up of 14 amino acids. CDR3 in DNA: TGTGCCAGCAGTGAGGACAGATTGAACACTGAAGCTTTCTTT. Its protein is CASSEDRLNTEAFF.